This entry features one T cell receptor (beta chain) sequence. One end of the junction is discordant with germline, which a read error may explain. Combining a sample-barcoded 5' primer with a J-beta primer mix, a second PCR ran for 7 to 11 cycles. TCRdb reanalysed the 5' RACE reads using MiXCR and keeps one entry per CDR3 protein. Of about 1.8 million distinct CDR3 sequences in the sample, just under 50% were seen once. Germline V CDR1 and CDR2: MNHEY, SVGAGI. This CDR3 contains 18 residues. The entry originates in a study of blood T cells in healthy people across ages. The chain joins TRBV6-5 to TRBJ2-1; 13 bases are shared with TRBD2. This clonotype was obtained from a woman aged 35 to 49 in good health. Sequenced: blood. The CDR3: CGSSCAGLAGTGSNEQFF. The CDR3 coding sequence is TGTGGCAGCAGTTGCGCGGGACTAGCGGGGACCGGCTCCAATGAGCAGTTCTTC.